The entry below describes one T cell receptor (beta chain). These data belong to a study of blood T cell repertoires in COVID-19. Study-level information: Italy, Spain and the United States were the sources of the convalescent and acute COVID-19 samples.

The CDR3 has 13 residues. CDR1 is SGDLS, CDR2 YYNGEE, per germline. V shed 4 bases and J 0 bases; nucleotides not matched to a gene: 1. TCRdb keeps only in-frame clones here, not all; method: immunoSEQ multiplex PCR. The sample consists of about 150,000 clones, about 79% of them appearing once. Across 24 US areas, participants ranged in age from about 18 to 90 years. The chain employs TRBV9 and TRBJ2-7; 7 nucleotides match TRBD1. The TCR was taken from a man aged 50 to 59 who had recovered from COVID-19. What was sequenced was PBMCs or T cells enriched from blood (not recorded which). DNA of the CDR3: TGTGCCAGCAGCCGGGACAGCTCCTACGAGCAGTACTTC. It is translated as CASSRDSSYEQYF.